Sequencing of this T cell receptor (beta chain) was carried out in a study of type 1 regulatory T cells (dated by TCRdb to the early 2020s). For the study in its entirety: The study characterized an in vitro protocol that generated a Tr1-enriched, alloantigen-specific CD4 T cell product named T-allo10. T-allo10 was being evaluated clinically in patients with hematological malignancies who were receiving allogeneic hematopoietic stem cell transplantation.

V gives up 0 bases and J gives up 0 bases, and the segment between their germline ends measures 6 bases. From a lookup of the germline V gene, CDR1 and CDR2 are SQVTM and ANQGSEA. The CDR3, from cysteine to phenylalanine, totals 13 residues. CDR3 DNA is the only sequence kept; it has 39 bases, read in frame from the first base. Paper-wide results and their limitations: A more restricted TCR repertoire was observed in Tr1 cells than in non-Tr1 cells, and this restriction was interpreted in the study as alloantigen-induced clonal expansion.

On this clonotype: It lacks a known antigen. No base qualities exist here, and no much larger clone lies one base off it.

Sequencing used an Illumina MiSeq. In TCRdb, the public reads were trimmed at Q25 with fastp and aligned with MiXCR, with productive beta chains retained. CDR3 protein duplicates are merged, each entry listing the most common genes and DNA. Within this sample are approximately 43,000 distinct CDR3 sequences, with over 9% of them counted one time only. The top ten clones comprise around 7.5% of the sample. Sequencing input: cultured non-Tr1 T cells, either the whole culture or a sorted T cell fraction (not recorded which). In the paper's terms, the cell subset or site label means: non-Tr1 population from the T-allo10 product. This receptor was taken from a human donor in good health. The receptor chain draws on TRBV29-1 and TRBJ2-7; the D gene remains uncertain. CDR3 reads: CSVEDRLSYEQYF. The DNA sequence follows: TGCAGCGTTGAAGACCGACTCTCCTACGAGCAGTACTTC.